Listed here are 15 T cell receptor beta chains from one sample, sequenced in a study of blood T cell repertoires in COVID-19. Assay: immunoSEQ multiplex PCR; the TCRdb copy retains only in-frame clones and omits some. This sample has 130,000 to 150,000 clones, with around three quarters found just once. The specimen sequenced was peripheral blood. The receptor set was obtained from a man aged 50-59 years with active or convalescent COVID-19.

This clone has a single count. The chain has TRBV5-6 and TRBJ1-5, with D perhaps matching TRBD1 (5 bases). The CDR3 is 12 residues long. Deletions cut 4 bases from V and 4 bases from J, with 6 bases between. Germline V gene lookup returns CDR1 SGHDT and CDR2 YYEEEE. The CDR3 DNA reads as TGTGCCAGCAGCCAGGGAAATCAGCCCCAGCATTTT. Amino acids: CASSQGNQPQHF.

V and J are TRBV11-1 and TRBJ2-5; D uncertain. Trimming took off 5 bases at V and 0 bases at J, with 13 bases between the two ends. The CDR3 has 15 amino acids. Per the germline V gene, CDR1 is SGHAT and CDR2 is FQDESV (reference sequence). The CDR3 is CASSPLLAYQETQYF. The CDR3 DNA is TGTGCCAGCAGCCCCCTTCTGGCCTACCAAGAGACCCAGTACTTC.

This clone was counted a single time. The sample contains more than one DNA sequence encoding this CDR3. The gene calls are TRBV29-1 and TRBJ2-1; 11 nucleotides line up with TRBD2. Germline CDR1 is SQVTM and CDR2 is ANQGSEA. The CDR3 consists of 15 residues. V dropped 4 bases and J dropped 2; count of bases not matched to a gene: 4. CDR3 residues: CSVAGTSGTYNEQFF. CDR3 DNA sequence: TGCAGCGTTGCAGGGACTAGCGGCACCTACAATGAGCAGTTCTTC.

The CDR3 loop reads CATRDRLSRGDTQYF. CDR3 nucleotides: TGTGCCACTCGGGACAGGCTTTCCCGGGGGGATACGCAGTATTTT. J is TRBJ2-3 and V is TRBV24-1; 8 bases are shared with TRBD1. Germline CDR1 is KGHDR and CDR2 is SFDVKD. V was pared by 10 bases and J by 6 bases, with 14 bases of the junction left unmatched. The CDR3 loop spans 15 amino acids.

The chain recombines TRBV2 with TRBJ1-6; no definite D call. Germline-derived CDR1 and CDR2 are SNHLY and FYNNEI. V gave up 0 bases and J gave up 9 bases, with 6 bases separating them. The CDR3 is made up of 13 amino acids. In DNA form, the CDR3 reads TGTGCCAGCAGTGAAGCGAAGCTTTCACCCCTCCACTTT. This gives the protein CASSEAKLSPLHF.

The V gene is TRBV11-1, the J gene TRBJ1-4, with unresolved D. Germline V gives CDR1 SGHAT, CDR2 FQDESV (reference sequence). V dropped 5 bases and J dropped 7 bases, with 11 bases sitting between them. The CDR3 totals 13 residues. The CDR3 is CASSLGGGEKLFF. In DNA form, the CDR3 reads TGTGCCAGCAGCCTCGGAGGAGGTGAAAAACTGTTTTTT.

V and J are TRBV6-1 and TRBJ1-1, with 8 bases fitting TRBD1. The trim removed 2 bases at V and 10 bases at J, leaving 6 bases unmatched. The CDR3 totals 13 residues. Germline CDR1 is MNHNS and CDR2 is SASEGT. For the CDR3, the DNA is TGTGCCAGCAGTGAAATTACAGGGGGGCGAGCTTTCTTT. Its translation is CASSEITGGRAFF.

CDR3 residues: CASSIPGGAFEKLFF. In DNA, the CDR3 is TGTGCCAGCAGTATCCCAGGGGGCGCGTTTGAAAAACTGTTTTTT. The rearrangement uses TRBV28 and TRBJ1-4, with 8 nucleotides matching TRBD1. V gave up 5 bases and J gave up 7 bases; unmatched junction bases: 9. The CDR3 has 15 residues. CDR1 and CDR2 (germline): MDHEN, SYDVKM.

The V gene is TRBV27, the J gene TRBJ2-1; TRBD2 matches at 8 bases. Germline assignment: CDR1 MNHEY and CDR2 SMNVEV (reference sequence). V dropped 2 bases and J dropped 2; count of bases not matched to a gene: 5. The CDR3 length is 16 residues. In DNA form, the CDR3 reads TGTGCCAGCAGTTTAACGCGGGAGGCTCCCTACAATGAGCAGTTCTTC. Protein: CASSLTREAPYNEQFF.

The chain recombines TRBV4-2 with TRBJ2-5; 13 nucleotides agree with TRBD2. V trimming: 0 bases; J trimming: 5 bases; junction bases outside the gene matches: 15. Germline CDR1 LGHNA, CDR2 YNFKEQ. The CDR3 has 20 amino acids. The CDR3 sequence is CASSQERQTPGLAGSETQYF. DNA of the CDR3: TGTGCCAGCAGCCAAGAACGGCAAACTCCGGGACTAGCGGGATCTGAGACCCAGTACTTC.

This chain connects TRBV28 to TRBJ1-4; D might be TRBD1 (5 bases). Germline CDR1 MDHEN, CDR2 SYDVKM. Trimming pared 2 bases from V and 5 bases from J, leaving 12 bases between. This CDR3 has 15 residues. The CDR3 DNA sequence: TGTGCCAGCAGTTTAGGGGCAGGCAACAATGAAAAACTGTTTTTT. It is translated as CASSLGAGNNEKLFF. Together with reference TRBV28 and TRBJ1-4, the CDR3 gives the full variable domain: DVKVTQSSRYLVKRTGEKVFLECVQDMDHENMFWYRQDPGLGLRLIYFSYDVKMKEKGDIPEGYSVSREKKERFSLILESASTNQTSMYLCASSLGAGNNEKLFFGSGTQLSVL.

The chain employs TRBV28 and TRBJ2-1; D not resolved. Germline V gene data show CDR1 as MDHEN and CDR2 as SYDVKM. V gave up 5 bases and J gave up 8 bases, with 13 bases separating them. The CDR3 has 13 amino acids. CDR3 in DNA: TGTGCCAGCAGTCCCTCGGGTCGATATGAGCAGTTCTTC. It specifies CASSPSGRYEQFF.

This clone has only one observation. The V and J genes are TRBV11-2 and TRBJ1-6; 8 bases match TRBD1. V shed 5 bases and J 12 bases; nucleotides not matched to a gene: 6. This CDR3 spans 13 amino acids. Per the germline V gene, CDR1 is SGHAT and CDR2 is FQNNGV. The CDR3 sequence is CASSPSQGEPLHF. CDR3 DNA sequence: TGTGCCAGCAGCCCGTCACAGGGGGAACCCCTCCACTTT.

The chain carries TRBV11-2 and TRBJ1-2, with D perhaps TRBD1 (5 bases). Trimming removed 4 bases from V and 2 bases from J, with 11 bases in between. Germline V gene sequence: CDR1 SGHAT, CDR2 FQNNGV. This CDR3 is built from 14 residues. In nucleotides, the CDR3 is TGTGCCAGCAGCTCCCCGGGGGGGAACTATGGCTACACCTTC. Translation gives CASSSPGGNYGYTF.

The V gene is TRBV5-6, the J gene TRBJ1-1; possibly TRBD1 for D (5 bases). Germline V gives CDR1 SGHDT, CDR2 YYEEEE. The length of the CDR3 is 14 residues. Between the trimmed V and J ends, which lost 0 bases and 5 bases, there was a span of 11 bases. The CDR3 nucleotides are TGTGCCAGCAGCTTGGCCACCGCAGGGACTGAAGCTTTCTTT. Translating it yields CASSLATAGTEAFF.